These 8 T cell receptor beta chains originate from one sample sequenced in a study of blood T cell repertoires in COVID-19. Measured with immunoSEQ multiplex PCR; TCRdb has only the in-frame clones, and not every one. Of 150,000 to 200,000 clones listed, roughly 83% are singletons. Source material: PBMCs or T cells enriched from blood (not recorded which). These receptor sequences come from a woman in her sixties or seventies who had recovered from COVID-19.

This chain joins TRBV10-3 and TRBJ1-1, with 7 bases lining up with TRBD1. Germline V CDR1 and CDR2: ENHRY, SYGVKD. Trimming took 6 bases from V and 1 from J; bases not matched to a gene: 5. The CDR3 consists of 14 residues. The CDR3 protein is CAIRRQGQNTEAFF. DNA of the CDR3: TGTGCCATCAGGCGACAGGGACAGAACACTGAAGCTTTCTTT.

V and J are TRBV9 and TRBJ2-1, with a possible D match to TRBD2 (5 bases). CDR1 is SGDLS, CDR2 YYNGEE, per germline. Trimming pared 4 bases from V and 0 bases from J, leaving 11 bases between. This CDR3 has 15 amino acids. The CDR3 loop reads CASSPEGVSYNEQFF. CDR3 nucleotides: TGTGCCAGCAGCCCAGAGGGCGTCTCCTACAATGAGCAGTTCTTC.

This rearrangement joins TRBV11-2 to TRBJ1-3; D is unclear. This CDR3 contains 14 residues. Trimming pared 2 bases from V and 0 bases from J, leaving 5 bases between. CDR1 SGHAT and CDR2 FQNNGV come from the germline V gene. The CDR3, as DNA: TGTGCCAGCAGCTTATCCCGCTCTGGAAACACCATATATTTT. This encodes CASSLSRSGNTIYF.

This clone was picked up one time. The rearrangement uses TRBV7-3 and TRBJ2-1, with 8 bases matching TRBD2. The CDR3 is 16 residues long. V lost 2 bases and J lost 6; bases outside the gene matches: 9. From germline, CDR1 is SGHTA and CDR2 FQGTGA. This CDR3 is CASSLVGTSGSNEQFF. Written as DNA, the CDR3 is TGTGCCAGCAGCTTAGTGGGGACAAGCGGGAGCAATGAGCAGTTCTTC.

The chain has TRBV27 and TRBJ2-7; 8 nucleotides line up with TRBD1. The germline CDR1 and CDR2 sequences are MNHEY and SMNVEV (reference sequence). The CDR3 runs 14 residues. The V gene end was trimmed by 8 bases and the J gene end by 3 bases; junction bases not matched to a gene: 9. This chain's CDR3 is CASSRQGLFYEQYF. DNA for the CDR3: TGTGCCAGCTCCAGACAGGGGCTCTTCTACGAGCAGTACTTC.

This clone occurred a few times. The gene calls are TRBV9 and TRBJ2-1; weak D call: TRBD1 (6 bases). CDR1 SGDLS and CDR2 YYNGEE come from the germline V gene. The CDR3 is 13 amino acids. V lost 3 bases, J lost 13 bases, and 17 bases lay in between. The CDR3 reads CASSGTVGISQFF. In nucleotides, the CDR3 is TGTGCCAGCAGCGGGACAGTTGGGATTTCCCAGTTCTTC.

The CDR3 is CASSRGSTNEKLFF. The CDR3 DNA is TGCGCCAGCAGTCGCGGATCAACTAATGAAAAACTGTTTTTT. The gene calls are TRBV5-1 and TRBJ1-4; D not resolved. Germline V gives CDR1 SGHRS, CDR2 YFSETQ. Trimming took 5 bases from V and 0 from J, leaving 8 bases between them. This CDR3 is 14 amino acids long.

This clone was seen only once. The chain combines TRBV7-8 with TRBJ2-1; 9 nucleotides line up with TRBD1. Germline CDR1 reads SGHVS; CDR2 reads FQNEAQ. The CDR3 runs to 15 residues. Losses at the gene ends were 1 base for V and 7 bases for J; bases not matched to a gene: 5. CDR3 coding DNA: TGTGCCAGCAGCTTAGTACAGGGGGCGGGAAATGAGCAGTTCTTC. It encodes CASSLVQGAGNEQFF.